This is a list of T cell receptor beta chains from one sample in a study of T cell responses to AZD1222 COVID-19 vaccine. The repertoire was sequenced with immunoSEQ multiplex PCR; TCRdb's copy has only in-frame clones and lacks some. The sample yields 150,000 to 200,000 clones, approximately 93% seen once. This specimen was peripheral blood, taken 28 days after the second AZD1222 dose. All receptors come from an adult who received the AZD1222 COVID-19 vaccine. Both conserved end residues are part of each CDR3. A D gene is named only where the DNA matches it firmly. Size values are once, few and many counts, or a class for expanded clones, and some rows have none.

clone_size	j_call	v_call	d_call	cdr3_nt	cdr3_aa
once	TRBJ2-7	TRBV5-1	TRBD1	TGCGCCAGCAGCTTGAGCGGGACAGGGTCCTACGAGCAGTACTTC	CASSLSGTGSYEQYF
NA	TRBJ1-1	TRBV11-2	NA	TGTGCCAGCAGCTCGCCGCCGGGACGCCCGAACACTGAAGCTTTCTTT	CASSSPPGRPNTEAFF
NA	TRBJ1-6	TRBV4-1	NA	TGCGCCAGCAGCCGGGGAGGCCTTAATTCACCCCTCCACTTT	CASSRGGLNSPLHF
NA	TRBJ1-2	TRBV27	TRBD1	TGTGCCAGCAGTCCGATAGGGACAGGGAACTATGGCTACACCTTC	CASSPIGTGNYGYTF
NA	TRBJ2-1	TRBV14	NA	TGTGCCAGCAGCCAAGGCGGTTTCGATGAGCAGTTCTTC	CASSQGGFDEQFF
NA	TRBJ2-7	TRBV11-2	TRBD1	TGTGCCAGCAGCTCTAACCGGGACAGGGTTTGGGCCTACGAGCAGTACTTC	CASSSNRDRVWAYEQYF
NA	TRBJ2-1	TRBV7-2	TRBD2	TGTGCCAGCAGCGTTAGCGGGGGCAATGAGCAGTTCTTC	CASSVSGGNEQFF
NA	TRBJ2-3	TRBV9	NA	TGTGCCAGCAGCGGACGAGGGGGAGCGGGGGATACGCAGTATTTT	CASSGRGGAGDTQYF
NA	TRBJ1-6	TRBV24-1	NA	TGTGCCACCAGTGGGGACCGCAGCTCCTATAATTCACCCCTCCACTTT	CATSGDRSSYNSPLHF
once	TRBJ2-2	TRBV30	NA	TGTGCCTGCTCGGCCGGGGGAGCGGCCGGGGAGCTGTTTTTT	CACSAGGAAGELFF
NA	TRBJ2-1	TRBV19	NA	TGTGCCAGTAGTACCTGGACAGAGTACAATGAGCAGTTCTTC	CASSTWTEYNEQFF
NA	TRBJ1-5	TRBV19	TRBD1	TGTGCCAGTAGTATAGATCGTCGACAGGGGACCCTTTATAGCAATCAGCCCCAGCATTTT	CASSIDRRQGTLYSNQPQHF
NA	TRBJ2-2	TRBV7-8	TRBD1	TGTGCCAGCAGCCCCGGGACAGTGAACACCGGGGAGCTGTTTTTT	CASSPGTVNTGELFF
NA	TRBJ2-5	TRBV5-1	NA	TGCGCCAGCGCATCAGGAGAGACCCAGTACTTC	CASASGETQYF
NA	TRBJ1-6	TRBV30	TRBD1	TGTGCCTGGAGTGTAGGTAGGGGGCGGAATTCACCCCTCCACTTT	CAWSVGRGRNSPLHF
NA	TRBJ1-1	TRBV4-1	TRBD1	TGCGCCAGCAGCCAAGAGCGGACAGGCGAAGCTTTCTTT	CASSQERTGEAFF
NA	TRBJ2-5	TRBV30	NA	TGTGCCTGGAGTGTAATGCGAGGACAAAGGGGGACCCAGTACTTC	CAWSVMRGQRGTQYF
NA	TRBJ2-3	TRBV7-3	TRBD2	TGTGCCAGCAGCTTAGGACCTAGCGGCTTGAGCACAGATACGCAGTATTTT	CASSLGPSGLSTDTQYF
NA	TRBJ1-3	TRBV5-5	TRBD1	TGTGCCAGCAACGACAGGGGGCTCGGAAACACCATATATTTT	CASNDRGLGNTIYF
NA	TRBJ1-3	TRBV25-1	NA	TGTGCCAGCAGTGAATATAAAAAAGTTTCTGGAAACACCATATATTTT	CASSEYKKVSGNTIYF
NA	TRBJ1-2	TRBV5-6	NA	TGTGCCAGCAGTATCACAGGGATATACTATGGCTACACCTTC	CASSITGIYYGYTF
NA	TRBJ1-3	TRBV11-2	NA	TGTGCCAGCAGCTTATTCGGATCGAACTCTGGAAACACCATATATTTT	CASSLFGSNSGNTIYF